This record concerns one T cell receptor (beta chain) sequence. Living in 25 or so US areas, the participants were between about 18 and 100 years of age. TCRdb keeps only in-frame clones here, not all; method: immunoSEQ multiplex PCR. The sample carries 350,000 or so clones, roughly 90% recorded once. The sample originates from a study of blood T cell repertoires in COVID-19. V was trimmed by 3 bases and J by 5 bases, leaving 19 bases between them. There are 16 residues in the CDR3. CDR1 and CDR2 from the germline V gene are MDHEN and SYDVKM. This receptor was identified in a woman in her twenties or thirties who had been exposed to COVID-19. Sequencing was carried out using PBMCs or T cells enriched from blood (not recorded which). The chain carries TRBV28 and TRBJ2-5, with D perhaps TRBD2 (5 bases). Written as DNA, the CDR3 is TGTGCCAGCAGTTTGCCGAGCGGTCGGGCCAGGGAGACCCAGTACTTC. It specifies CASSLPSGRARETQYF.